These 2 T cell receptor beta chains came from one sample sequenced in a study of vaccination effects on CD4 cells after COVID-19 (dated by TCRdb to between 2022 and 2023). No antigens are known for them. Libraries were made using the immunoSEQ multiplex PCR assay. TCRdb mirrors the immuneACCESS table, restricted to in-frame sequences. Some clones are absent from its copies; in checked studies, under half trace to an unresolved V gene, and the reason for the others is unknown. This sample gives some 69,000 clones in total; around 69% of them show up just once. The ten largest clonotypes hold approximately 2.4% of the sample. After 10 days of culture, CD4+ T cells were isolated with the EasySep CD4+ T cell isolation kit. Participants received two doses of either the BNT162b2 or the mRNA-1273 mRNA SARS-CoV-2 vaccine. Material: CD4+ T cells from PBMCs cultured without peptide, obtained after COVID-19 vaccination. The receptor source for this set is a human donor who received a COVID-19 vaccine.

This chain uses TRBV4-3 with TRBJ2-1; D could derive from TRBD1 or TRBD2 (6 bases each). Trimming removed 0 bases at V and 1 base at J, with 13 bases between. Looked up from germline, CDR1 is LGHNA and CDR2 is YSLEER. The CDR3 is made up of 17 amino acids. CDR3 protein: CASSQDHWGASYNEQFF. The CDR3 DNA sequence: TGCGCCAGCAGCCAAGATCACTGGGGGGCGTCCTACAATGAGCAGTTCTTC.

V gene TRBV27 combines with J gene TRBJ1-4, with D possibly TRBD1 on 5 matching bases. V was cut by 1 base and J by 5 bases, with 14 bases left in between. Germline CDR1 reads MNHEY; CDR2 reads SMNVEV (reference sequence). CDR3 length: 16 residues. The CDR3 DNA follows: TGTGCCAGCAGTTTATGGGGGACGGACTTCAATGAAAAACTGTTTTTT. It codes for CASSLWGTDFNEKLFF.